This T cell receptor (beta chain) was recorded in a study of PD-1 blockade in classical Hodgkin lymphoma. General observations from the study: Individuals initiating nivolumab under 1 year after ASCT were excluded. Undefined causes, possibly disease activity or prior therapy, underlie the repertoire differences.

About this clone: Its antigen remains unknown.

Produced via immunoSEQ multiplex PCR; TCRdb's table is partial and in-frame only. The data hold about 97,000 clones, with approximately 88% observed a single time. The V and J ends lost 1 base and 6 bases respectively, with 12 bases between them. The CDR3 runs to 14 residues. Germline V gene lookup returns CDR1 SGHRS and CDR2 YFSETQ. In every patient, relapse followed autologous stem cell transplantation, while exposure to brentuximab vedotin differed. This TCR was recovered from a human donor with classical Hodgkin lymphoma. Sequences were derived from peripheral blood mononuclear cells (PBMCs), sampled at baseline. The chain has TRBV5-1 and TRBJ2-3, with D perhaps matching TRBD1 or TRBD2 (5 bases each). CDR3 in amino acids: CASSLTGREDTQYF. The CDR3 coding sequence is TGCGCCAGCAGCTTGACGGGGCGCGAGGATACGCAGTATTTT.